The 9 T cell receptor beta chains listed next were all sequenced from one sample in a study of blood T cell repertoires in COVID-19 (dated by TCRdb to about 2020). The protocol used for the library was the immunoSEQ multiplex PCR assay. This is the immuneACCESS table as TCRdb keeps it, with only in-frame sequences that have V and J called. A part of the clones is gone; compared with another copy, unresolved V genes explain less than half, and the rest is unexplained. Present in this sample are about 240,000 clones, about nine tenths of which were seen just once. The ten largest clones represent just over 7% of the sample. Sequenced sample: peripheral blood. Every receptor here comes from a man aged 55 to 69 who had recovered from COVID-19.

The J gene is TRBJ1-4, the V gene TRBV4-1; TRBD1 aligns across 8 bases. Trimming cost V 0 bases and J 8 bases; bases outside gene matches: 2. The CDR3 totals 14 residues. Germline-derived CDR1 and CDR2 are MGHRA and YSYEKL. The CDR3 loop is CASSQEGQGEKLFF. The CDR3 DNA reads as TGCGCCAGCAGCCAAGAAGGACAGGGCGAAAAACTGTTTTTT.

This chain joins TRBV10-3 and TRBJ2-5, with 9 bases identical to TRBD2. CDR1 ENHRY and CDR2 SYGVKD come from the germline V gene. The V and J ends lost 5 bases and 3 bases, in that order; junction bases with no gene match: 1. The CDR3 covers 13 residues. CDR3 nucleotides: TGTGCCATCAGTAGACTAGCGGAAGAGACCCAGTACTTC. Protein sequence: CAISRLAEETQYF.

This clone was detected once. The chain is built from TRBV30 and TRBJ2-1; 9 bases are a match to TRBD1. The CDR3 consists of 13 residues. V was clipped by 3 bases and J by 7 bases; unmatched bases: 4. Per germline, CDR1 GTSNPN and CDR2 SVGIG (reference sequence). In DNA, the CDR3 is TGTGCCTGGAGCTCGGACAGGGGAAATGAGCAGTTCTTC. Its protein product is CAWSSDRGNEQFF.

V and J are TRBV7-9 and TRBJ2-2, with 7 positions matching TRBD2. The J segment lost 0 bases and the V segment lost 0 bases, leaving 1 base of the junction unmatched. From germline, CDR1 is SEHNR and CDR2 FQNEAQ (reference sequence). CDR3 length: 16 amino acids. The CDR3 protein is CASSLAGGTNTGELFF. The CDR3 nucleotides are TGTGCCAGCAGCTTAGCCGGGGGGACGAACACCGGGGAGCTGTTTTTT. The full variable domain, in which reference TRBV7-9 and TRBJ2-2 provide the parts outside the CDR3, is DTGVSQNPRHKITKRGQNVTFRCDPISEHNRLYWYRQTLGQGPEFLTYFQNEAQLEKSRLLSDRFSAERPKGSFSTLEIQRTEQGDSAMYLCASSLAGGTNTGELFFGEGSRLTVL.

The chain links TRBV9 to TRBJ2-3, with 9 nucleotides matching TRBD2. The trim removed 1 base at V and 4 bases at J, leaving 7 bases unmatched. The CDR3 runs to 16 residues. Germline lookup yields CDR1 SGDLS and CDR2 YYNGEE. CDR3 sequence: CASSVRWSGGSDTQYF. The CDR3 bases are TGTGCCAGCAGCGTAAGGTGGAGCGGGGGGTCAGATACGCAGTATTTT.

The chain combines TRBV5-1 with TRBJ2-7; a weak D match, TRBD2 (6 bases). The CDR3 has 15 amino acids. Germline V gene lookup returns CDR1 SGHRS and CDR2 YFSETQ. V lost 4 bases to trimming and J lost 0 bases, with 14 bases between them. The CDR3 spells CASSPLGGSSYEQYF. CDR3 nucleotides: TGCGCCAGCAGCCCCCTGGGGGGTAGCTCCTACGAGCAGTACTTC.

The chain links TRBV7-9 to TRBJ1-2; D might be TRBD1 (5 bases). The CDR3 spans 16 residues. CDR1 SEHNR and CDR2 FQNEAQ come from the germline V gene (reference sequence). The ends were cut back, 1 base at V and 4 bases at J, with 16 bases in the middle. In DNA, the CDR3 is TGTGCCAGCAGCTTAGTTTCACCGGGGGATGTCTATGGCTACACCTTC. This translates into CASSLVSPGDVYGYTF.

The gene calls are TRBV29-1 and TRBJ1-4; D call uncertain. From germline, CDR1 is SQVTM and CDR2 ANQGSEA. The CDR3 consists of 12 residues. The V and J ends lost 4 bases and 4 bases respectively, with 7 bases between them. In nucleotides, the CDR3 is TGCAGCGTTGGACACGGTAATGAAAAACTGTTTTTT. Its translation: CSVGHGNEKLFF.

The CDR3 region is CASSEGSSGGPSTDTQYF. CDR3 DNA sequence: TGTGCCAGCAGTGAAGGGTCTAGCGGGGGTCCTAGCACAGATACGCAGTATTTT. The chain combines TRBV6-1 with TRBJ2-3, with TRBD2 matching over 10 bases. V dropped 1 base and J dropped 0; count of bases not matched to a gene: 7. The CDR3 covers 18 residues. Germline V gives CDR1 MNHNS, CDR2 SASEGT.